A selection of T cell receptor beta chains follows, all from one sample in a study of blood T cell repertoires in COVID-19. Clones were sequenced by immunoSEQ multiplex PCR, and TCRdb holds only the in-frame ones, with some missing. The sample consists of under 350,000 clones, 85% to 90% of them appearing once. The source material was peripheral blood. The source of these receptors is a man younger than 30 with active or convalescent COVID-19. Both conserved end residues are part of each CDR3. A D gene is named only where the DNA matches it firmly.

v_gene	d_gene	j_gene	CDR3aa	CDR3nt
TRBV9	NA	TRBJ2-5	CASSVAPKETQYF	TGTGCCAGCAGCGTAGCGCCTAAAGAGACCCAGTACTTC
TRBV9	TRBD2	TRBJ2-3	CASRGGGYTDTQYF	TGTGCCAGCAGAGGCGGGGGGTACACAGATACGCAGTATTTT
TRBV28	TRBD1	TRBJ1-5	CASSDWTGAGNQPQHF	TGTGCCAGCAGCGACTGGACAGGGGCGGGGAATCAGCCCCAGCATTTT
TRBV14	TRBD1	TRBJ1-3	CASSPGTGVNTIYF	TGTGCCAGCAGCCCCGGGACAGGCGTAAACACCATATATTTT
TRBV30	TRBD1	TRBJ1-3	CAWSNRGTGNTIYF	TGTGCCTGGAGTAACAGGGGAACTGGAAACACCATATATTTT
TRBV11-2	NA	TRBJ2-7	CASSRTVSVSYEQYF	TGTGCCAGCAGCAGGACAGTAAGCGTCTCCTACGAGCAGTACTTC
TRBV5-4	NA	TRBJ1-4	CASSQGLGEEKLFF	TGTGCCAGCAGTCAGGGACTCGGGGAAGAAAAACTGTTTTTT
TRBV4-3	NA	TRBJ2-7	CASSQGLAYEQYF	TGCGCCAGCAGCCAAGGACTAGCCTACGAGCAGTACTTC
TRBV5-1	NA	TRBJ1-2	CASREGGNYGYTF	TGCGCCAGCAGGGAAGGGGGTAACTATGGCTACACCTTC
TRBV19	NA	TRBJ1-1	CASARRDTEAFF	TGTGCCAGCGCCAGGAGGGACACTGAAGCTTTCTTT
TRBV4-1	NA	TRBJ2-3	CASSQLGTDTQYF	TGCGCCAGCAGCCAGCTAGGCACAGATACGCAGTATTTT